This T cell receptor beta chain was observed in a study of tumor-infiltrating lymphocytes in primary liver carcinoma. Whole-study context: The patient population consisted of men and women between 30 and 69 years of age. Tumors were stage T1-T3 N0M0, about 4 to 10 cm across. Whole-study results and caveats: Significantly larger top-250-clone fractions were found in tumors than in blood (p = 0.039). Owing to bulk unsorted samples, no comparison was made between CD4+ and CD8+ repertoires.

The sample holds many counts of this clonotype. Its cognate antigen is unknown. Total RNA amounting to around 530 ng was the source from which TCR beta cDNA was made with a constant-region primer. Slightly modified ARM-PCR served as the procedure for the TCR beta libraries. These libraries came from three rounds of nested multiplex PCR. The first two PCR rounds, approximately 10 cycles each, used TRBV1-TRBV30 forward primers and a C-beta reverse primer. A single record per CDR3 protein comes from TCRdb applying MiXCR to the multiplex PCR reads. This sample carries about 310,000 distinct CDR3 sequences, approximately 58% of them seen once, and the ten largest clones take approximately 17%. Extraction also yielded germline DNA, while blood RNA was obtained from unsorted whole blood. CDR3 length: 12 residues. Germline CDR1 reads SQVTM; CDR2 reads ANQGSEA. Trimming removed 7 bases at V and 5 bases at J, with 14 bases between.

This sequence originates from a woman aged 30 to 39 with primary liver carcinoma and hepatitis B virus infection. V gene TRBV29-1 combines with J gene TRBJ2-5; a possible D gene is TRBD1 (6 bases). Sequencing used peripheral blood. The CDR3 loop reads CSEKTGSETQYF. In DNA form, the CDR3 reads TGCAGCGAAAAGACAGGCTCGGAGACCCAGTACTTC.